This T cell receptor (beta chain) emerged from a study of blood T cell repertoires in COVID-19. Study-level information: Samples of COVID-19 (acute and convalescent) were obtained from the United States, Italy and Spain.

Profiling relied on immunoSEQ multiplex PCR, and the TCRdb table lists in-frame clones only, not all of them. The table lists some 150,000 clones, 84% of them singletons, with roughly 15% in the top ten. This receptor was taken from a woman aged 70-85 years with COVID-19, enrolled during active disease. Input material: peripheral blood.

In DNA form, the CDR3 reads TGCGCCAGCAGCTTGGCACTAGCGGGGATTGACAATGAGCAGTTCTTC. Translating it yields CASSLALAGIDNEQFF. The chain employs TRBV5-1 and TRBJ2-1; TRBD2 aligns across 10 bases. CDR1 is SGHRS, CDR2 YFSETQ, per germline. The CDR3 has 16 amino acids. Germline trimming cut 0 bases from V and 5 bases from J; bases unmatched to any gene: 5.